This record concerns one T cell receptor (beta chain) sequence. The sample originates from a study of blood T cell repertoires in COVID-19. Across the study: Sites across the United States, Italy and Spain contributed samples from acute and convalescent COVID-19. Sample material is recorded as cDNA or gDNA derived from T cells, B-cell-depleted T cells, or PBMCs.

Data came from immunoSEQ multiplex PCR; TCRdb stores just in-frame clones and leaves some out. Here the sample spans around 120,000 clones, 80% to 90% being singletons. Trimming cost V 8 bases and J 4 bases, with 13 bases left between them. This CDR3 region has 13 residues. This clonotype was obtained from a woman in her sixties or seventies with acute or convalescent COVID-19. The chain combines TRBV12-3 or TRBV12-4 with TRBJ2-3; a possible D gene is TRBD2 (7 bases). The sequenced sample was peripheral blood. Here the CDR3 reads CASARGGADTQYF. For the CDR3, the DNA is TGTGCCAGCGCGAGGGGGGGGGCAGATACGCAGTATTTT.